Listed below are T cell receptor beta chains from one sample, sequenced in a study of T cell repertoires in cytomegalovirus infection. In TCRdb, the reads were re-called with MiXCR into one record per CDR3 protein. The sample comprises 150,000 to 160,000 distinct CDR3 sequences, 20% to 30% of which are singletons, and 9.5% to 12% rests with the top ten. Sequencing was performed on PBMCs. The source is a human donor in good health (CMV status not recorded). Some clones in this sample may be carry-over from other donors' samples. Each CDR3 is given with its conserved first and last residue. A D gene is named only where the DNA matches it firmly. Size is stated for part of the rows, as once, few or many counts, or as a class when the clone is expanded.

D gene,J gene,V gene,clone size,CDR3 protein,CDR3 DNA
.,TRBJ2-5,TRBV9,.,CASSARDMRTQYF,TGTGCCAGCAGCGCCCGGGATATGCGGACCCAGTACTTC
.,TRBJ1-5,TRBV6-2/TRBV6-3,few,CASSLIGQMPQHF,TGTGCCAGCAGCCTTATTGGGCAGATGCCCCAGCATTTT
.,TRBJ1-2,TRBV7-2,many,CASSAGGYGYTF,TGTGCCAGCAGCGCGGGAGGGTATGGCTACACCTTC
.,TRBJ2-3,TRBV15,.,CATSLLLAGTDTQYF,TGTGCCACCAGCCTACTCCTCGCTGGCACAGATACGCAGTATTTT
.,TRBJ1-1,TRBV20-1,.,CSARDRGQSNTEAFF,TGCAGTGCTAGAGATCGGGGGCAGTCGAACACTGAAGCTTTCTTT
.,TRBJ1-1,TRBV7-6,.,CASRDIGGLGTEAFF,TGTGCCAGCAGAGATATCGGGGGGCTGGGAACTGAAGCTTTCTTT
.,TRBJ2-3,TRBV20-1,.,CSADLGSPDTQYF,TGCAGTGCCGACTTAGGGAGCCCAGATACGCAGTATTTT
TRBD2,TRBJ2-7,TRBV6-1,.,CASSSLIAGARRQYF,TGTGCCAGCAGTTCCCTGATAGCGGGGGCCCGGCGGCAGTACTTC
.,TRBJ1-4,TRBV2,few,CASRLFATNEKLFF,TGTGCCAGCAGATTATTTGCAACTAATGAAAAACTGTTTTTT
TRBD2,TRBJ2-3,TRBV10-2,.,CASSLGTSGGDTQYF,TGCGCCAGCAGTCTCGGGACTAGCGGGGGGGATACGCAGTATTTT
TRBD1,TRBJ1-1,TRBV11-2,.,CASSPGTGTEAFF,TGTGCCAGCAGCCCCGGGACAGGCACTGAAGCTTTCTTT
.,TRBJ1-1,TRBV29-1,.,CSVDVQGMNTEAFF,TGCAGCGTTGATGTGCAGGGCATGAACACTGAAGCTTTCTTT
.,TRBJ2-1,TRBV7-2,many,CASSSTAGLSPYNEQFF,TGTGCCAGCAGCTCAACGGCGGGGCTTTCCCCCTACAATGAGCAGTTCTTC
TRBD2,TRBJ2-5,TRBV7-2,many,CASTPLADQETQYF,TGTGCCAGCACTCCCCTAGCGGACCAAGAGACCCAGTACTTC
.,TRBJ2-6,TRBV7-2,many,CASENRGANVLTF,TGTGCCAGCGAAAATAGGGGGGCCAACGTCCTGACTTTC
TRBD1,TRBJ2-6,TRBV18,.,CASSPGTVIGGANVLTF,TGTGCCAGCTCACCGGGGACAGTTATCGGTGGGGCCAACGTCCTGACTTTC
.,TRBJ1-6,TRBV7-2,.,CASSPSTVVSPLHF,TGTGCCAGCAGCCCTAGCACAGTCGTTTCACCCCTCCACTTT
TRBD2,TRBJ2-5,TRBV5-4,few,CASSPRLAGGQETQYF,TGTGCCAGCAGCCCTCGACTAGCGGGGGGGCAAGAGACCCAGTACTTC
TRBD1,TRBJ2-1,TRBV11-2,.,CASVKAGTGSYNEQFF,TGTGCCAGCGTCAAAGCCGGGACAGGGAGTTACAATGAGCAGTTCTTC
.,TRBJ2-3,TRBV5-1,.,CASSRLDSDTQYF,TGCGCCAGCAGCAGACTAGACTCAGATACGCAGTATTTT
TRBD2,TRBJ2-7,TRBV12-3/TRBV12-4,.,CASSLALGGAYEQYF,TGTGCCAGCAGTTTAGCGCTCGGGGGGGCCTACGAGCAGTACTTC
.,TRBJ2-3,TRBV20-1,.,CSAELEILGDTQYF,TGCAGTGCTGAGCTCGAAATCCTGGGAGATACGCAGTATTTT
TRBD2,TRBJ2-7,TRBV12-3/TRBV12-4,.,CASSPSGRGGSYEQYF,TGTGCCAGCAGTCCTAGCGGGAGAGGTGGATCCTACGAGCAGTACTTC
.,TRBJ1-1,TRBV7-2,.,CASSYGTISEAFF,TGTGCCAGCAGCTATGGGACAATCAGTGAAGCTTTCTTT
TRBD1,TRBJ2-2,TRBV7-8,many,CASSPRTGPGELFF,TGTGCCAGCAGCCCCCGGACAGGGCCCGGGGAGCTGTTTTTT
TRBD1,TRBJ2-1,TRBV11-3,few,CASSSDRFHEQFF,TGTGCCAGCAGCTCGGACAGGTTCCATGAGCAGTTCTTC
.,TRBJ2-2,TRBV5-4,many,CASSFQGGTGELFF,TGTGCCAGCAGCTTCCAAGGTGGAACCGGGGAGCTGTTTTTT
TRBD1,TRBJ1-6,TRBV9,.,CASSPGTDGYSYNSPLHF,TGTGCCAGCAGCCCCGGGACAGACGGTTATTCCTATAATTCACCCCTCCACTTT
.,TRBJ2-5,TRBV7-2,many,CASSYQETQYF,TGTGCCAGCAGCTACCAAGAGACCCAGTACTTC
TRBD2,TRBJ2-2,TRBV7-2,many,CASSLDPLAGGLTGELFF,TGTGCCAGCAGCTTAGACCCCTTAGCGGGAGGGTTGACCGGGGAGCTGTTTTTT
.,TRBJ1-2,TRBV12-3/TRBV12-4,many,CASSPQGRYGYTF,TGTGCCAGCAGTCCTCAGGGAAGGTATGGCTACACCTTC
.,TRBJ2-2,TRBV7-2,many,CASSLDLLGTGELFF,TGTGCCAGCAGCTTAGACCTACTAGGCACCGGGGAGCTGTTTTTT
TRBD1,TRBJ1-1,TRBV7-8,medium-sized,CASITDRWKNTEAFF,TGTGCCAGCATAACGGACAGGTGGAAGAACACTGAAGCTTTCTTT
.,TRBJ2-1,TRBV27,.,CASSLYNPAVYNEQFF,TGTGCCAGCAGTTTATACAACCCGGCAGTATACAATGAGCAGTTCTTC
.,TRBJ2-7,TRBV2,.,CASSMTYEQYF,TGTGCCAGCAGTATGACCTACGAGCAGTACTTC
TRBD1,TRBJ2-5,TRBV6-2/TRBV6-3,.,CASGTGAGGETQYF,TGTGCCAGCGGAACAGGGGCTGGTGGGGAGACCCAGTACTTC
TRBD2,TRBJ2-2,TRBV2,few,CASTTSGGPVGELFF,TGTGCCAGCACGACTAGCGGGGGCCCGGTAGGAGAGCTGTTTTTT
.,TRBJ1-2,TRBV28,.,CASSPPGRTHRGYTF,TGTGCCAGCAGTCCGCCCGGACGGACCCATCGGGGCTACACCTTC
.,TRBJ2-2,TRBV5-4,.,CASSSPLDTGELFF,TGTGCCAGCAGTTCCCCCCTGGACACCGGGGAGCTGTTTTTT
TRBD1,TRBJ2-6,TRBV24-1,.,CATSDSPGTGKTSGANVLTF,TGTGCCACCAGTGATTCGCCCGGGACAGGAAAGACCTCTGGGGCCAACGTCCTGACTTTC
TRBD1,TRBJ2-7,TRBV11-3,.,CASSEGTVGSQYF,TGTGCCAGCAGCGAGGGGACAGTTGGTTCGCAGTACTTC
.,TRBJ2-2,TRBV7-6,few,CASSPAAGELFF,TGTGCTAGCAGCCCGGCGGCCGGGGAGCTGTTTTTT
.,TRBJ1-5,TRBV20-1,.,CSAHSGNRGNQPQHF,TGCAGTGCCCACTCAGGGAATAGGGGCAATCAGCCCCAGCATTTT
.,TRBJ1-1,TRBV19,few,CASSIEGVVNTEAFF,TGTGCCAGTAGTATAGAGGGAGTGGTGAACACTGAAGCTTTCTTT
TRBD1,TRBJ1-1,TRBV7-2,few,CASSVGQANTEAFF,TGTGCCAGCAGCGTCGGACAGGCTAACACTGAAGCTTTCTTT
.,TRBJ2-2,TRBV2,.,CATVLAGTGELFF,TGTGCCACAGTTTTGGCAGGCACCGGGGAGCTGTTTTTT
.,TRBJ2-1,TRBV7-2,many,CASSLRTVGDEQFF,TGTGCCAGCAGCCTCCGGACTGTCGGGGATGAGCAGTTCTTC
.,TRBJ2-4,TRBV20-1,few,CSASVVRGNIQYF,TGCAGTGCTAGTGTGGTCAGGGGAAACATTCAGTACTTC
TRBD2,TRBJ2-1,TRBV12-3/TRBV12-4,few,CASSLLAGGANEQFF,TGTGCCAGCAGTCTCCTAGCGGGAGGCGCCAATGAGCAGTTCTTC